This T cell receptor (beta chain) was observed in a study of shared clonotypes between healthy human individuals. Positive CCR7 selection of CD45RO-negative cells yielded the naive CD8 cells, and terminally differentiated effector memory CD45RA+ cells were excluded. Profiled with immunoSEQ multiplex PCR; TCRdb holds only in-frame clones, not every one. The repertoire holds more than 600,000 clones, around 92% seen once, with approximately 24% in the top ten. The CDR3 extends over 14 amino acids. V lost 7 bases, J lost 4 bases, and 5 bases stayed unmatched. The V gene's germline CDR1 is MNHEY and CDR2 SMNVEV (reference sequence).

Sequencing was performed on naive CD8+ T cells sorted from blood. The V call is TRBV27, the J call TRBJ1-5, with 9 bases lining up with TRBD1. The receptor was derived from a man aged 25-45 years in good health. Written as DNA, the CDR3 is TGTGCCAGCACCACCGGGACAGGGAATCAGCCCCAGCATTTT. It is translated as CASTTGTGNQPQHF.